The sequence of this T cell receptor beta chain was determined in a study of cytomegalovirus exposure and HLA in healthy donors listed by TCRdb under 2017. Regarding the research as a whole: According to an earlier analysis of around 600 of the donors, some 180 million T cells yielded some 120 million unique TCR beta sequences and about 300 Gb of sequence data. The later analysis used no new phenotypic data to find candidate immune exposures, relying instead on TCR beta sequences and their occurrence across donors. To decide whether each TCR beta V gene segment behaved as functional or pseudogenic, an earlier analysis of some 600 of the donors relied on high-throughput TCR beta sequencing. HLA typing included class I and class II loci at four-digit resolution. A separate validation cohort of about 110 different subjects was used in addition to the 666-subject first cohort. The number of typed donors differed by locus: roughly 629-640 for A, B, C, DRB1 and DQB1; 522 for DQA1; approximately 600 for DPA1; and about 450 for DPB1. High-throughput TCR immunosequencing, statistical association of individual TCRs with disease status, and machine learning were combined to predict cytomegalovirus infection status. All discovery cohort repertoires had been generated using a single sequencing platform. Genome-wide SNP genotypes for about three fifths of the 666 donors were used in a later genetic analysis, which treated that subset as a discovery cohort. Among around 400 genotyped donors of the cohort, an average of around 250,000 unique TCR beta nucleotide sequences was sequenced per donor, of which about 18% were non-productive. Roughly 5 DR-DQ haplotypes were handled as single units for association and clustering because linkage in the cohort was strong. Of the 300 to 500 genotyped donors, roughly 76% were placed in the genetic ancestry cluster associated with self-reported Caucasian donors. The study profiled the T cell repertoires of 500 to 800 subjects by immunosequencing and related them to cytomegalovirus serostatus. The study aimed to test whether signatures of past pathogen exposure could be identified by cataloging public T cell receptors. To study patterns of TCR occurrence, a later analysis re-analyzed previously published TCR beta repertoires from more than 550 donors and added high-resolution HLA genotyping. Roughly 300 gigabases of sequencing data and roughly 80 million unique TCR sequences made up an early release that covered under 750 HLA-typed donors. Donor age, sex, ethnicity and CMV serostatus were collected together with the repertoire data. What the research found in general, with its limitations: In both the original and validation cohorts, the classifier was reported to diagnose cytomegalovirus status with high specificity and sensitivity. A later analysis found that most CMV-associated TCR beta chains appeared HLA-restricted, with HLA associations seemingly driven largely by CMV exposure. Because counts were too low, roughly 18 rarely observed V segments, including chromosome 9 orphons, were left out of the earlier analysis of 500 to 650 of the donors. A later analysis associated 16,951 TCR beta sequences with specific HLA alleles at a false discovery rate of 0.05. For the cohort, immune exposure information was limited to CMV serostatus. Assigning TCR associations to individual alleles was difficult when HLA alleles, especially DR and DQ, strongly co-occurred. A further reported finding was that TCR beta sequences accurately predicted the HLA-A and HLA-B alleles for most subjects in the first cohort. A few of the identified cytomegalovirus-associated TCR beta chains were confirmed in vitro to be specific for cytomegalovirus antigens. While some public TCRs were present in many individuals, most TCR sequences turned up only very rarely across donors. The study listed 150 to 200 TCR beta chains as associated with cytomegalovirus. Compared with the approximately 670-donor mean, donors in an Asian-associated ancestry cluster had fewer N-insertions in productive TCRs, according to a later genetic analysis. In a later analysis, the rate of TCR association differed among HLA loci, with DRB1 alleles having the most associated TCRs and HLA-C alleles having the fewest. Compared with equally common non-associated chains, HLA-associated TCR beta chains in a later analysis were more clonally expanded and had lower generation probabilities. Presence/absence analyses assumed roughly uniform sequencing depth across donors, an assumption that may not hold. According to the authors, the approach could potentially be generalized to other disease states and immunological phenotypes. V-gene and J-gene trimming of TCR beta chains was associated with a missense DCLRE1C variant in a later genetic analysis, and the association was replicated in an independent cohort. Because some donors lacked HLA typing at each locus, the association tests relied only on the typed subset. In an earlier analysis of around 600 of the donors, most TCR beta V segments appeared in productive rearrangements about 87% or about 30% of the time, broadly matching IMGT annotations. A cluster of highly shared sequence variants was judged likely to be a technical artifact of the sequencing pipeline. Linkage disequilibrium might explain the correlated functional status among segregating V segments, but an unknown experimental factor could not be ruled out. A later analysis reported that several top co-occurrence clusters appeared linked to parvovirus B19, influenza, CMV and Epstein-Barr virus. This cohort had only TCR beta chains sequenced, and the lack of alpha or paired-chain data limited which features could be detected.

The library was generated by the immunoSEQ multiplex PCR assay. The multiplex PCR relied on a mix of 60 forward primers for TCR Vbeta segments and 13 reverse primers for TCR Jbeta segments. The CDR3 region of rearranged TCR beta genes was amplified from genomic DNA by a multiplex PCR assay. The amplified TCR beta libraries were sequenced on the Illumina HiSeq System as 87-base-pair reads. The authors' analysis ran thus. A later analysis tallied approximately 87 million unique TCR beta chains across the 666 repertoires, and about 10 million of those chains were shared by two or more donors. To remove PCR and sequencing errors, raw reads were error-corrected and collapsed into unique sequences using a nearest-neighbor algorithm that merged closely related sequences. V, D and J gene segments were assigned by aligning CDR3 sequences to IMGT reference sequences. For a sequence to be retained, at least a six-nucleotide match to both a V gene segment and a J gene segment was required. Rearrangements were called productive when the CDR3 lacked stop codons and stayed in frame with V and J; all others were non-productive. Following IMGT convention, CDR3 was defined as the stretch from the second conserved V-encoded cysteine to the conserved J-encoded phenylalanine. The earlier analysis of about 620 of the donors excluded sequences that lacked an unambiguous match to a single V gene segment. In an earlier analysis of around 600 of the donors, V segments were called functional above 56.7% productive rearrangements and were called segregating when the between-donor standard deviation exceeded 5%. A statistical classification framework was developed to diagnose cytomegalovirus status using the catalog of TCR beta chain sequences. In a later analysis, TCR nucleotide sequences were compared against IMGT/GENE-DB human TR gene sequences so that V and J genes could be assigned. The TCRdist pipeline was used in a later analysis to assign CDR3 sequences and most-parsimonious VDJ recombination scenarios. In a later analysis, each TCR beta chain was defined by its CDR3 amino acid sequence together with its V-gene family, and reads without a unique V-gene family were excluded. In a later analysis, approximately 640 highly shared, low-generation-probability nucleotide sequences were removed to address suspected cross-contamination and a sequencing artifact. A later analysis calculated a clonal expansion index for each public chain from normalized within-repertoire ranks of inferred template counts. In a later analysis, generation probabilities were computed using a VDJ recombination model fitted to out-of-frame rearrangements, and the results were checked against IGoR. A later analysis scored TCR-TCR, TCR-HLA and TCR-CMV co-occurrence with hypergeometric tests, applying a repertoire-size bias correction to TCR pairs. In a later analysis, false discovery rates were estimated by permuting HLA or CMV assignments 20 times. In a later analysis, co-occurring TCRs were grouped with DBSCAN, and TCRdist sequence similarity was added when clustering was performed within HLA-allele-positive subsets. Co-occurrence clustering excluded repertoires with fewer than 30,000 or more than 120,000 public chains, plus five with anomalous nucleotide sharing. This is the immuneACCESS table as TCRdb keeps it, with only in-frame sequences that have V and J called. A part of the clones is gone; compared with another copy, unresolved V genes explain less than half, and the rest is unexplained. Clone size and the V and J calls come from that table; the DNA yielded D and trimming. The sample table records 150,000 to 200,000 clones; around 83% of these occur just once. About 0.98% of the sample is in the top ten clones.

This clone was found once. No cognate antigen has been identified for it. The record has no base qualities; no much larger clone is one base away. The cohort consisted of 650 to 850 healthy bone marrow donors. Cohort members were all nominally healthy when sampled, although unrecorded immune exposures were likely present. The donor tested CMV seropositive and was one of the 289 seropositive cohort members. Each donor provided a peripheral blood sample, and peripheral blood mononuclear cells were used for TCR beta sequencing. The Qiagen DNeasy Blood Extraction Kit was used to extract genomic DNA from the blood cell samples. Sequenced input: PBMCs. The receptor was isolated from a girl aged 2 to 9 in good health and CMV-seropositive.

The CDR3 reads CATHPTDLAGGETQYF. The nucleotides read TGTGCCACCCACCCCACTGATCTAGCGGGAGGGGAGACCCAGTACTTC. The sequence is built from TRBV28 and TRBJ2-5; 12 of the junction bases match TRBD2. The CDR3 has 16 amino acids, counting the end cysteine and phenylalanine. This entry keeps only the CDR3 DNA: 48 bases, framed from base 1. For CDR1 and CDR2, the germline V gene lists MDHEN and SYDVKM. From V the trimming removes 10 bases and from J it removes 5 bases, while the gene matches leave 14 bases of the junction unaccounted for.